This TCR beta chain was sequenced in a study of Ad26.COV2.S vaccination and SARS-CoV-2 variants. Study results and limitations: Analyses that measured TCR breadth and depth may have underestimated total T cell responses.

Treatment reported: some 20 received Ad26.COV2.S at low or high dose, single or two shots; about five received placebo; per-sample allocation not given. Following the first vaccine or placebo injection, samples were taken on day 63. Sequencing used immunoSEQ multiplex PCR; TCRdb keeps in-frame clones, though not all of them. In the table there are 400,000 to 500,000 clones, about 88% of which are singletons. The CDR3 runs to 15 residues. CDR1 is SGHTA and CDR2 is FQGNSA in the germline V gene. Trimming shortened V by 5 bases and J by 2 bases, and 12 bases separated the two germline ends. Worth noting for this clone: No antigen is known for it.

The chain couples TRBV7-2 to TRBJ2-2; D is undetermined. The sequences come from peripheral blood, collected in a trial of Ad26.COV2.S vaccine versus placebo. The receptor's source is a person aged 18-60 years who received the Ad26.COV2.S COVID-19 vaccine or a placebo. CDR3 loop: CASSPEYSNTGELFF. The CDR3 nucleotides are TGTGCCAGCAGCCCCGAATATAGTAACACCGGGGAGCTGTTTTTT. Together with reference TRBV7-2 and TRBJ2-2, the CDR3 gives the full variable domain: GAGVSQSPSNKVTEKGKDVELRCDPISGHTALYWYRQSLGQGLEFLIYFQGNSAPDKSGLPSDRFSAERTGGSVSTLTIQRTQQEDSAVYLCASSPEYSNTGELFFGEGSRLTVL.